This T cell receptor beta chain was found in a study of STAT3 mutations in large granular lymphocyte leukemia. Study-wide results and caveats: In T-cell large granular lymphocyte leukemia, about half of patients showed multiple immunodominant subclonotypes. All newly emerging clones after therapy were STAT3 wild type.

Germline V CDR1 and CDR2: MGHDK, SYGVNS. This CDR3 contains 12 residues. Sequenced by immunoSEQ multiplex PCR; TCRdb stores in-frame clones only, minus some. The profile shows almost 25,000 clones, about 94% of them singletons. A remark on this clone: Its antigen is not known.

Sequenced: peripheral blood mononuclear cells. This sequence was found in a man aged 35-49 years with T-cell large granular lymphocyte leukemia. Some clones in this sample may be carry-over from other donors' samples. The chain links TRBV25-1 to TRBJ2-2; 7 bases agree with TRBD1. CDR3: CPPGGWAGELFF. CDR3 bases: TGTCCCCCAGGGGGATGGGCCGGGGAGCTGTTTTTT.